The 12 T cell receptor beta chains given below trace back to one sample, sequenced in a study of cytomegalovirus exposure and HLA in healthy donors. Primers: 60 Vbeta forward and 13 Jbeta reverse. Sequencing was performed with immunoSEQ multiplex PCR; in TCRdb, only in-frame clones are kept and a portion is missing. The sample gives 130,000 to 150,000 clones, approximately 80% of which show up once; around 2.9% is in the top ten. Sequencing was performed on PBMCs. The receptors shown here come from a female donor in good health and CMV-seronegative.

The J gene is TRBJ2-1, the V gene TRBV5-4; maybe TRBD2 (6 bases). The V end was cut by 2 bases, the J end by 2 bases, with 14 bases between. This CDR3 comprises 16 residues. CDR1 is SGHNT, CDR2 YYREEE, per germline (reference sequence). The CDR3 DNA follows: TGTGCCAGCAGCTTAGGCGGACCGGGGGCCTACAATGAGCAGTTCTTC. Protein sequence: CASSLGGPGAYNEQFF.

This chain links TRBV7-2 with TRBJ2-2, with TRBD2 identical over 11 bases. Per the germline V gene, CDR1 is SGHTA and CDR2 is FQGNSA. The CDR3 consists of 16 residues. The V gene end was trimmed by 3 bases and the J gene end by 5 bases; junction bases not matched to a gene: 5. CDR3 DNA sequence: TGTGCCAGCAGCTTTAGCGGGGGGGCTGGTACCGGGGAGCTGTTTTTT. This encodes CASSFSGGAGTGELFF.

CDR3 sequence: CASSVEASWKETQYF. The DNA of the CDR3 is TGTGCCAGCAGCGTAGAGGCTAGCTGGAAAGAGACCCAGTACTTC. V is TRBV9 and J is TRBJ2-5, with TRBD2 as a possible D gene (5 bases). The CDR3 length is 15 residues. The V gene's germline CDR1 is SGDLS and CDR2 YYNGEE. The V and J ends lost 0 bases and 3 bases respectively, with 12 bases between them.

There are a few counts of this clone. The rearrangement joins TRBV29-1 to TRBJ2-7, with D perhaps matching TRBD1 (6 bases). Trimming cost V 4 bases and J 6 bases, with 19 bases left between them. Germline values: CDR1 SQVTM, CDR2 ANQGSEA. The CDR3 is made up of 14 amino acids. CDR3 sequence (DNA): TGCAGCGTTGTACCGGGACACCGAACCGGCGAGCAGTACTTC. This codes for CSVVPGHRTGEQYF.

This clone showed up just once. The rearrangement joins TRBV7-2 to TRBJ2-5, with D perhaps TRBD2 (5 bases). Trimming stripped 4 bases from V and 7 bases from J, with 13 bases between. Per the germline V gene, CDR1 is SGHTA and CDR2 is FQGNSA. There are 13 residues in the CDR3. The CDR3: CASSSGSEGTQYF. The CDR3 DNA sequence: TGTGCCAGCAGCTCGGGGTCCGAGGGGACCCAGTACTTC.

The chain employs TRBV19 and TRBJ1-2, with a possible D match to TRBD1 (6 bases). The V and J ends lost 0 bases and 5 bases respectively, with 13 bases between them. There are 15 residues in the CDR3. In germline, CDR1 is LNHDA, CDR2 SQIVND (reference sequence). CDR3 bases: TGTGCCAGTAGTATAGATCCAGGGGCCCTATATGGCTACACCTTC. Residues: CASSIDPGALYGYTF.

The J gene is TRBJ1-1, the V gene TRBV6-6; 10 bases agree with TRBD1. Germline CDR1 reads MNHNY; CDR2 reads SVGAGI (reference sequence). Trimming took 8 bases from V and 5 from J; bases not matched to a gene: 8. The CDR3 extends over 14 amino acids. As DNA, the CDR3 is TGTGCCAGCGACAGGGGGCACAGGCGGACTGAAGCTTTCTTT. It codes for CASDRGHRRTEAFF.

The chain uses TRBV7-9 and TRBJ2-5, with a weak D call TRBD2 (5 bases). The J call is uncertain, as TRBJ2-7 better fits the DNA end. There are 14 residues in the CDR3. Germline V gene sequence: CDR1 SEHNR, CDR2 FQNEAQ (reference sequence). The CDR3 DNA sequence: TGTGCCAGCACCCCCCCGGGGAGCTCCTACGAGCAGTACTTC. This translates into CASTPPGSSYEQYF.

This chain links TRBV29-1 with TRBJ2-5; 11 nucleotides line up with TRBD1. The DNA end is a closer match to TRBJ2-7, so the J assignment may be wrong. The V gene's germline CDR1 is SQVTM and CDR2 ANQGSEA. The CDR3 extends over 14 amino acids. Here the CDR3 reads CSVGLGTGGSEQYF. For the CDR3, the DNA is TGCAGCGTTGGCCTTGGGACAGGGGGGAGCGAGCAGTACTTC.

The gene calls are TRBV6-6 and TRBJ2-4, with unresolved D. Germline lookup yields CDR1 MNHNY and CDR2 SVGAGI (reference sequence). Trimming left V 6 bases short and J 1 base short, with 13 bases between. This CDR3 is built from 15 residues. The CDR3 protein is CASSPYLEAKNIQYF. The CDR3 nucleotides read TGTGCCAGCAGCCCCTACCTAGAGGCCAAAAACATTCAGTACTTC.

The chain links TRBV4-1 to TRBJ2-1; TRBD1 is a possible D gene (6 bases). Trimming cost V 4 bases and J 5 bases, with 12 bases left between them. CDR3 length equals 14 residues. Germline V lookup: CDR1 MGHRA, CDR2 YSYEKL. The CDR3 DNA reads as TGCGCCAGCAGCCCGGGGACACCCAACAATGAGCAGTTCTTC. Protein sequence: CASSPGTPNNEQFF.

This chain connects TRBV2 to TRBJ2-7, with 11 bases fitting TRBD1. The CDR3 is 16 residues long. Looked up from germline, CDR1 is SNHLY and CDR2 is FYNNEI. V was clipped by 7 bases and J by 4 bases; unmatched bases: 12. CDR3 sequence: CASTRGRGQGGYEQYF. The CDR3 DNA follows: TGTGCCAGCACCAGAGGGAGGGGACAGGGGGGATACGAGCAGTACTTC. The full variable domain, with the rest looked up from reference TRBV2 and TRBJ2-7, is EPEVTQTPSHQVTQMGQEVILRCVPISNHLYFYWYRQILGQKVEFLVSFYNNEISEKSEIFDDQFSVERPDGSNFTLKIRSTKLEDSAMYFCASTRGRGQGGYEQYFGPGTRLTVT.